Below are 11 T cell receptor beta chains sequenced from a single sample in a study of blood T cell repertoires in COVID-19. Assay: immunoSEQ multiplex PCR; the TCRdb copy retains only in-frame clones and omits some. This table has around 240,000 clones, more than 75% appearing once. The sample was PBMCs or T cells enriched from blood (not recorded which). These receptor sequences come from a woman aged 50 to 60 who had recovered from COVID-19.

The J gene is TRBJ1-2, the V gene TRBV7-8; the D gene is possibly TRBD1 (5 bases). This CDR3 has 13 amino acids. Germline V gene sequence: CDR1 SGHVS, CDR2 FQNEAQ. V dropped 5 bases and J dropped 6 bases, with 13 bases sitting between them. The CDR3 DNA reads TGTGCCAGCAGCAGGAGACAGACGGATGGCTACACCTTC. Translating gives CASSRRQTDGYTF. The full variable domain, with the rest looked up from reference TRBV7-8 and TRBJ1-2, is GAGVSQSPRYKVAKRGQDVALRCDPISGHVSLFWYQQALGQGPEFLTYFQNEAQLDKSGLPSDRFFAERPEGSVSTLKIQRTQQEDSAVYLCASSRRQTDGYTFGSGTRLTVV.

This clone occurred once. The V and J genes are TRBV28 and TRBJ2-7; the match to TRBD2 covers 11 bases. Trimming took 5 bases from V and 3 from J; bases not matched to a gene: 9. CDR1 and CDR2 (germline): MDHEN, SYDVKM. This CDR3 is 16 amino acids long. In DNA, the CDR3 is TGTGCCAGCAGTCCGATCGTAGCGGGGGGGCTCTACGAGCAGTACTTC. Its protein is CASSPIVAGGLYEQYF.

A single count supports this clone. The genes are TRBV19 and TRBJ2-1; 11 positions agree with TRBD2. Germline V CDR1 and CDR2: LNHDA, SQIVND (reference sequence). V lost 10 bases and J lost 4; bases outside the gene matches: 9. The CDR3 extends over 15 amino acids. CDR3 sequence reads: CATTRGTSGYNEQFF. CDR3 DNA sequence: TGTGCCACTACACGGGGGACTAGCGGTTACAATGAGCAGTTCTTC.

V and J are TRBV7-2 and TRBJ2-3; D possibly corresponds to TRBD1 (5 bases). Trimming stripped 7 bases from V and 2 bases from J, with 10 bases between. CDR3 size: 13 residues. CDR1 is SGHTA, CDR2 FQGNSA, per germline. DNA of the CDR3: TGTGCCAGCACAGACAGTCCCACAGATACGCAGTATTTT. It codes for CASTDSPTDTQYF.

This clone is a singleton in its sample. CDR3 sequence: CASSQTGVTYEQYF. CDR3 nucleotide sequence: TGTGCCAGCAGCCAGACAGGGGTCACCTACGAGCAGTACTTC. The chain joins TRBV7-9 to TRBJ2-7; 8 nucleotides align to TRBD1. CDR1 and CDR2 from the germline V gene are SEHNR and FQNEAQ (reference sequence). This CDR3 has 14 amino acids. J gave up 2 bases and V 5 bases, and 5 bases lay outside the gene matches.

The chain combines TRBV4-3 with TRBJ2-2, with a weak D call TRBD1 (5 bases). CDR3 length: 17 residues. Trimming removed 0 bases from V and 0 bases from J, with 11 bases in between. Per germline, CDR1 LGHNA and CDR2 YSLEER. The CDR3 nucleotides are TGCGCCAGCAGCCAAGATTGGCGGACATCGAACACCGGGGAGCTGTTTTTT. The encoded protein is CASSQDWRTSNTGELFF.

The chain couples TRBV20-1 to TRBJ2-7, with no clear D. The germline V gene encodes CDR1 DFQATT and CDR2 SNEGSKA (reference sequence). Trimming took off 3 bases at V and 2 bases at J, with 14 bases between the two ends. This CDR3 region has 14 residues. DNA for the CDR3: TGCAGTGCTAGTTCCGGGTCGAAGACCTACGAGCAGTACTTC. It yields the protein CSASSGSKTYEQYF.

The chain joins TRBV18 to TRBJ1-1; the D gene is possibly TRBD1 (6 bases). V dropped 3 bases and J dropped 0 bases, with 11 bases sitting between them. The CDR3 has 15 amino acids. Germline CDR1 KGHSH, CDR2 LQKENI. For the CDR3, the DNA is TGTGCCAGCTCACCGGGGTGGACAGTGAACACTGAAGCTTTCTTT. Protein sequence: CASSPGWTVNTEAFF.

The V and J genes are TRBV7-2 and TRBJ2-7; possible D gene TRBD1, 5 bases. The CDR3 is 15 amino acids. V was clipped by 1 base and J by 0 bases, with 10 bases between them. In germline, CDR1 is SGHTA, CDR2 FQGNSA. The CDR3 region has the DNA TGTGCCAGCAGCTTAGTAAGGGGTGACTCCTACGAGCAGTACTTC. Its translation is CASSLVRGDSYEQYF.

The CDR3 nucleotides read TGTGCCAGCAGTGAATCCCCAGGGGTGAACACTGAAGCTTTCTTT. Amino acids: CASSESPGVNTEAFF. This chain joins TRBV6-1 and TRBJ1-1, with D tentatively TRBD1 (6 bases). Germline assignment: CDR1 MNHNS and CDR2 SASEGT. The V end lost 2 bases, the J end lost 0 bases, and 10 bases lay between the germline ends. The CDR3 covers 15 residues.

This chain joins TRBV19 and TRBJ1-5, with D uncertain. Germline lookup yields CDR1 LNHDA and CDR2 SQIVND (reference sequence). This CDR3 has 17 residues. The ends were cut back, 6 bases at V and 0 bases at J, with 18 bases in the middle. The chain's CDR3 is CASRRGIAANSNQPQHF. CDR3 coding DNA: TGTGCCAGTAGACGAGGGATCGCAGCAAATAGCAATCAGCCCCAGCATTTT.